The clone carrying this T cell receptor beta chain was seen only once. The sample comes from a study of blood T cell repertoires in COVID-19. Produced via immunoSEQ multiplex PCR; TCRdb's table is partial and in-frame only. The sample consists of 400,000 to 550,000 clones, 70% to 90% of them appearing once. CDR3 size: 16 residues. Germline V gene lookup returns CDR1 LNHDA and CDR2 SQIVND (reference sequence). V was pared by 5 bases and J by 5 bases, with 19 bases between. The gene calls are TRBV19 and TRBJ1-5; unclear D gene. This receptor was taken from a young woman with acute COVID-19. Sequenced material: PBMCs or T cells enriched from blood (not recorded which). The CDR3 spells CASSYGSTVLDQPQHF. CDR3 bases: TGTGCCAGTAGTTATGGGTCAACAGTCCTTGATCAGCCCCAGCATTTT.